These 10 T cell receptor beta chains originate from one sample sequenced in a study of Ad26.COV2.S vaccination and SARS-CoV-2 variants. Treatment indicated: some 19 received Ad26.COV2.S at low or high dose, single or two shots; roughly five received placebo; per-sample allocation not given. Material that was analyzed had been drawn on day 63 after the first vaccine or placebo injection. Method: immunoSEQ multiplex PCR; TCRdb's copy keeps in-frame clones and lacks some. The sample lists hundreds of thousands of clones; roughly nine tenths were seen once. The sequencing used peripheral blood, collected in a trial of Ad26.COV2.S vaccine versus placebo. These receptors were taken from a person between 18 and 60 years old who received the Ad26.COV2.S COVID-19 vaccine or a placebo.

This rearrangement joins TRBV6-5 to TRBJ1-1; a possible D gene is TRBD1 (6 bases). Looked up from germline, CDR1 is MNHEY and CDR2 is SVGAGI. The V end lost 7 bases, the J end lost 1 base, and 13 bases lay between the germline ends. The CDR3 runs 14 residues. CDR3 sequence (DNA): TGTGCCAGCAAGCGGGCAGGGGAGAACACTGAAGCTTTCTTT. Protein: CASKRAGENTEAFF.

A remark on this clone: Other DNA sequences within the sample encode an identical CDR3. CDR3 amino acids: CASSPYNEQFF. The CDR3, as DNA: TGTGCCAGCAGCCCGTACAATGAGCAGTTCTTC. The chain has TRBV7-9 and TRBJ2-1; D is ambiguous. The CDR3 runs to 11 residues. V was trimmed by 5 bases and J by 4 bases, leaving 3 bases between them. The germline V gene encodes CDR1 SEHNR and CDR2 FQNEAQ (reference sequence).

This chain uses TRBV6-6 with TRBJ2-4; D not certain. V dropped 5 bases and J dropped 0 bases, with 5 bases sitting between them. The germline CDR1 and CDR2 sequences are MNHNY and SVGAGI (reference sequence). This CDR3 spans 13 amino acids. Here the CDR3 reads CASSTTAKNIQYF. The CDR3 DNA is TGTGCCAGCAGTACAACAGCCAAAAACATTCAGTACTTC.

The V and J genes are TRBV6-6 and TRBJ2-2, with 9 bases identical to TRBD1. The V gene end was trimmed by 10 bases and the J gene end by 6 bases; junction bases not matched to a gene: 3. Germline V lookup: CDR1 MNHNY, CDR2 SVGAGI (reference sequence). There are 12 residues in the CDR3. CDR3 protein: CATGQGSGELFF. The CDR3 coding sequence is TGTGCCACCGGACAGGGGTCCGGGGAGCTGTTTTTT.

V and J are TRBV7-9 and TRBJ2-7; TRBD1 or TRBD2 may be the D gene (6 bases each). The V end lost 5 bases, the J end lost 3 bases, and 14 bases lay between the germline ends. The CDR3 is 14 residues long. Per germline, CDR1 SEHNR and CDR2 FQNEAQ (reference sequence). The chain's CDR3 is CASSGGGINYEQYF. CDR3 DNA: TGTGCCAGCAGCGGAGGGGGGATCAACTACGAGCAGTACTTC.

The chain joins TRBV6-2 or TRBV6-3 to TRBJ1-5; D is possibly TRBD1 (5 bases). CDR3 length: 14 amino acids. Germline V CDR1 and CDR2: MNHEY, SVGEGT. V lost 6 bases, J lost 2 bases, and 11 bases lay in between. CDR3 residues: CASSLTGGNQPQHF. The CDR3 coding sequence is TGTGCCAGCAGCCTCACAGGAGGCAATCAGCCCCAGCATTTT.

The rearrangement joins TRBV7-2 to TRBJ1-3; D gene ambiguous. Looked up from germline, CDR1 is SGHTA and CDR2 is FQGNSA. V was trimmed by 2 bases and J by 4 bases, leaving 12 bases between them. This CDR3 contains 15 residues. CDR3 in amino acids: CASSLSRTLGNTIYF. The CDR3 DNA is TGTGCCAGCAGCTTATCCAGGACGTTAGGAAACACCATATATTTT.

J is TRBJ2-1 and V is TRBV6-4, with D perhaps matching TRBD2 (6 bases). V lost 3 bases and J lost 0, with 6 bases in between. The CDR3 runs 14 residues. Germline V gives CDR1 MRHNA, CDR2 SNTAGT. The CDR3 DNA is TGTGCCAGCAGTGAAGCGGGCTCCTACAATGAGCAGTTCTTC. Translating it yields CASSEAGSYNEQFF.

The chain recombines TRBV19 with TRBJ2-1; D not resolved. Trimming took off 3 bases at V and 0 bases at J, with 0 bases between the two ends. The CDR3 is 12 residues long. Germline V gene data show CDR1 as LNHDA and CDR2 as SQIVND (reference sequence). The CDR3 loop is CASSISYNEQFF. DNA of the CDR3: TGTGCCAGTAGTATCTCCTACAATGAGCAGTTCTTC.

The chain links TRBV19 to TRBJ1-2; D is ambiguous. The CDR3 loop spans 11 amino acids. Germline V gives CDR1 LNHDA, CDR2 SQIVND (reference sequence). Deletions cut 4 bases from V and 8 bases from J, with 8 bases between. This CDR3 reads CASSRLWGYTF. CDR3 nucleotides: TGTGCCAGTAGTAGGTTGTGGGGCTACACCTTC.